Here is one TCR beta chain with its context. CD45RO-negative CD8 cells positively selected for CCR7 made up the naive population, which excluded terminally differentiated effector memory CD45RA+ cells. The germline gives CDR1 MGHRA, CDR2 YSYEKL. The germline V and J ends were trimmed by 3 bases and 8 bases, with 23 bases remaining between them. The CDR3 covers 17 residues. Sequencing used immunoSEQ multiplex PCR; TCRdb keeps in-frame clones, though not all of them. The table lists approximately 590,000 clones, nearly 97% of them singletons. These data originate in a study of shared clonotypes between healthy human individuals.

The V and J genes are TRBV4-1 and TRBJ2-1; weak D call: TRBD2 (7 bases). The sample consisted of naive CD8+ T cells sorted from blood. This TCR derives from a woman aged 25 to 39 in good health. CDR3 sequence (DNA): TGCGCCAGCAGCCAGGGGGCCGGGGGGCTGCTGGGTGATGAGCAGTTCTTC. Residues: CASSQGAGGLLGDEQFF.